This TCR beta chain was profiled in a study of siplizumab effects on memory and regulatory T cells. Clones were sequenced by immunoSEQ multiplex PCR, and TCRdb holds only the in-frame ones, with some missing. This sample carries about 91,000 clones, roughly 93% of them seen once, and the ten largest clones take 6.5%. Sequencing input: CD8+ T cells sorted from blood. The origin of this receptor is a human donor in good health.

The CDR3 DNA reads TGTGCCACCACCCGTACAGGAACCTACGAGCAGTACTTC. Translated: CATTRTGTYEQYF. The genes are TRBV27 and TRBJ2-7, with D possibly matching TRBD1 (5 bases). The V end lost 10 bases, the J end lost 2 bases, and 15 bases lay between the germline ends. Germline CDR1 is MNHEY and CDR2 is SMNVEV (reference sequence). The CDR3 contains 13 residues.